The present T cell receptor (beta chain) was sequenced within a study of blood T cells in healthy people across ages. Overall study findings and caveats: Roughly linear declines in TCR beta diversity per million T cells occurred with age.

Together with a sample-barcoded 5' primer, a J-beta primer mix was included in a second PCR lasting about 6 to 11 cycles. Any given sample supplied a minimum of 2.5 million CDR3-containing paired-end reads. TCRdb independently ran MiXCR on the 5' RACE reads; one entry per CDR3 protein. The repertoire holds 850,000 to 1,100,000 distinct CDR3 sequences, with roughly two fifths as singletons. Trimming stripped 0 bases from V and 6 bases from J, with 13 bases between. This CDR3 has 15 amino acids. Germline assignment: CDR1 SGHRS and CDR2 YFSETQ. As to this clonotype: Its antigen remains unknown.

The receptor's source is a man between 18 and 35 years old in good health. Sequenced material: blood. The chain is built from TRBV5-1 and TRBJ2-1; D unclear. The CDR3 nucleotides read TGCGCCAGCAGCTTGGTTGTTGAGCCGATCAATGAGCAGTTCTTC. As protein: CASSLVVEPINEQFF.